Listed below are T cell receptor beta chains from one sample, sequenced in a study of shared T cell receptors in the human thymus. Only in-frame clones appear in the TCRdb table, and some are missing; sequencing was by immunoSEQ multiplex PCR. The table has 600,000 to 900,000 clones, 70% to 90% seen once. The same sample was also studied in work on human thymus T cells.

The sample consisted of thymocytes. These receptors all come from a girl under three years old with a congenital heart defect. CDR3s include the opening cysteine and the closing phenylalanine or tryptophan. D genes are given only for firm matches. The listing skips clone size in some rows; elsewhere it reads once, few, many or a size class.

d_call: TRBD2; clone_size: few; v_call: TRBV29-1; j_call: TRBJ2-7; cdr3_aa: CSVGEGRSYEQYF; cdr3_nt: TGCAGCGTTGGGGAGGGCAGGAGCTACGAGCAGTACTTC
d_call: TRBD1; clone_size: -; v_call: TRBV30; j_call: TRBJ2-1; cdr3_aa: CAWIPPDRAELFF; cdr3_nt: TGTGCCTGGATCCCCCCAGACAGGGCAGAGCTGTTCTTC
d_call: TRBD1; clone_size: few; v_call: TRBV14; j_call: TRBJ1-4; cdr3_aa: CASSQETGPDEKLFF; cdr3_nt: TGTGCCAGCAGCCAAGAGACAGGGCCGGATGAAAAACTGTTTTTT
d_call: -; clone_size: -; v_call: TRBV4-2; j_call: TRBJ2-7; cdr3_aa: CASSQDRPRLGQGYEQYF; cdr3_nt: TGTGCCAGCAGCCAAGATCGCCCGAGGTTGGGGCAGGGATACGAGCAGTACTTC
d_call: -; clone_size: -; v_call: TRBV30; j_call: TRBJ2-7; cdr3_aa: CAWPLGQYDYEQYF; cdr3_nt: TGTGCCTGGCCCCTGGGACAATACGACTACGAGCAGTACTTC
d_call: TRBD1; clone_size: -; v_call: TRBV4-3; j_call: TRBJ2-1; cdr3_aa: CASSQDGGQGVSQQFF; cdr3_nt: TGCGCCAGCAGCCAAGATGGGGGACAGGGGGTTTCACAGCAGTTCTTC
d_call: -; clone_size: -; v_call: TRBV28; j_call: TRBJ2-7; cdr3_aa: CASSLWGSSYEQYF; cdr3_nt: TGTGCCAGCAGTTTATGGGGCAGCAGCTACGAGCAGTACTTC
d_call: -; clone_size: -; v_call: TRBV4-1; j_call: TRBJ2-7; cdr3_aa: CASSQGRGVGGEQYF; cdr3_nt: TGCGCCAGCAGCCAAGGTCGTGGGGTGGGAGGCGAGCAGTACTTC
d_call: -; clone_size: -; v_call: TRBV7-9; j_call: TRBJ1-5; cdr3_aa: CASSLPPGVGGVNQPQHF; cdr3_nt: TGTGCCAGCAGCTTACCCCCCGGGGTGGGGGGAGTGAATCAGCCCCAGCATTTT
d_call: -; clone_size: -; v_call: TRBV4-1; j_call: TRBJ2-3; cdr3_aa: CASSPLNADTQYF; cdr3_nt: TGCGCCAGCAGCCCTTTAAATGCAGATACGCAGTATTTT
d_call: TRBD2; clone_size: -; v_call: TRBV9; j_call: TRBJ2-1; cdr3_aa: CASSVERLAGAKPNEQFF; cdr3_nt: TGTGCCAGCAGCGTAGAGAGGCTAGCGGGGGCCAAACCAAATGAGCAGTTCTTC
d_call: -; clone_size: -; v_call: TRBV28; j_call: TRBJ1-4; cdr3_aa: CASSFKAAGDNEKLFF; cdr3_nt: TGTGCCAGCAGTTTTAAGGCGGCAGGGGATAATGAAAAACTGTTTTTT
d_call: TRBD2; clone_size: -; v_call: TRBV27; j_call: TRBJ2-2; cdr3_aa: CASSVRSSGAHTGELFF; cdr3_nt: TGTGCCAGCAGTGTTCGATCTAGCGGGGCTCACACCGGGGAGCTGTTTTTT
d_call: -; clone_size: -; v_call: TRBV9; j_call: TRBJ2-1; cdr3_aa: CASSDQIGAYEQFF; cdr3_nt: TGTGCCAGCAGCGATCAAATAGGGGCGTATGAGCAGTTCTTC
d_call: TRBD1; clone_size: -; v_call: TRBV29-1; j_call: TRBJ1-6; cdr3_aa: CSVGTGINSPLHF; cdr3_nt: TGCAGCGTTGGGACAGGAATTAATTCACCCCTCCACTTT
d_call: -; clone_size: -; v_call: TRBV6-6; j_call: TRBJ1-5; cdr3_aa: CASSRAGTSNQPQHF; cdr3_nt: TGTGCCAGCAGTAGGGCGGGTACTAGCAATCAGCCCCAGCATTTT
d_call: -; clone_size: -; v_call: TRBV10-3; j_call: TRBJ1-4; cdr3_aa: CAISDSGASEKLFF; cdr3_nt: TGTGCCATCAGTGATTCAGGGGCCAGTGAAAAACTGTTTTTT
d_call: -; clone_size: -; v_call: TRBV9; j_call: TRBJ1-5; cdr3_aa: CASSPRDGQNQPQHF; cdr3_nt: TGTGCCAGCAGCCCTCGGGACGGACAGAATCAGCCCCAGCATTTT
d_call: -; clone_size: -; v_call: TRBV5-6; j_call: TRBJ1-2; cdr3_aa: CASSSTIRVDYGYTF; cdr3_nt: TGTGCCAGCAGCTCAACCATCAGGGTAGACTATGGCTACACCTTC
d_call: -; clone_size: -; v_call: TRBV27; j_call: TRBJ1-1; cdr3_aa: CASSLSFSWNTEAFF; cdr3_nt: TGTGCCAGCAGTTTATCGTTTAGTTGGAACACTGAAGCTTTCTTT
d_call: -; clone_size: -; v_call: TRBV5-1; j_call: TRBJ1-1; cdr3_aa: CASSPSRTVEAFF; cdr3_nt: TGCGCCAGCAGCCCGTCAAGGACAGTCGAAGCTTTCTTT